A selection of T cell receptor beta chains follows, all from one sample in a study of OX40 agonist ivuxolimab in advanced cancers. Repertoires were generated with immunoSEQ multiplex PCR, while TCRdb's copy carries only in-frame clones and drops some. The profile covers tens of thousands of clones, with 65% to 85% appearing a single time and approximately 20% taken by the ten largest. Specimen: CD4+ or CD8+ T cells sorted from blood, collected in a trial of the OX40 agonist ivuxolimab. Receptor source: an adult with an advanced solid tumor such as melanoma, head and neck, liver or kidney cancer. Each CDR3 is given with its conserved first and last residue. D genes are given only for firm matches. Clone size is shown for a subset of rows, as once, few, many or a class of expanded clone.

clone size	V gene	D gene	J gene	CDR3 protein	CDR3 DNA
-	TRBV12-5	TRBD1	TRBJ1-2	CASGLVGTGGTTNYGYTF	TGTGCTAGTGGTTTGGTAGGCACAGGGGGAACTACTAACTATGGCTACACCTTC
-	TRBV21-1	-	TRBJ2-7	CASPGQYF	TGTGCCAGTCCTGGGCAGTACTTC
-	TRBV11-2	-	TRBJ2-3	CASSHQGPTTDTQYF	TGTGCCAGCAGCCACCAGGGACCGACCACAGATACGCAGTATTTT
-	TRBV29-1	TRBD1	TRBJ1-5	CSVRGTGNNQPQHF	TGCAGCGTTAGAGGGACAGGGAACAATCAGCCCCAGCATTTT
-	TRBV2	TRBD2	TRBJ2-7	CATRPAGGSDEQYF	TGTGCCACCCGCCCGGCGGGGGGCAGCGACGAGCAGTACTTC
-	TRBV7-2	TRBD1	TRBJ1-2	CASSLWGTGDGYTF	TGTGCCAGCAGCTTATGGGGGACAGGAGATGGCTACACCTTC
few	TRBV7-9	TRBD2	TRBJ2-5	CASSKALAGSRETQYF	TGTGCCAGCAGCAAAGCATTAGCGGGATCAAGAGAGACCCAGTACTTC
once	TRBV9	-	TRBJ2-7	CASSVRREGMHEQYF	TGTGCCAGCAGCGTACGGCGGGAAGGGATGCACGAGCAGTACTTC
-	TRBV28	-	TRBJ1-1	CASSLDYSGTEAFF	TGTGCCAGCAGCCTAGACTATTCAGGTACTGAAGCTTTCTTT
-	TRBV29-1	TRBD1	TRBJ1-2	CSVAGTGYDYGYTF	TGCAGCGTAGCCGGGACAGGGTACGACTATGGCTACACCTTC
-	TRBV7-9	-	TRBJ2-7	CASSHDPRGAYEQYF	TGTGCCAGCAGCCATGACCCTCGGGGGGCTTACGAGCAGTACTTC
-	TRBV5-1	TRBD2	TRBJ2-7	CASSPYAGGEQYF	TGCGCCAGCAGCCCATATGCGGGGGGCGAGCAGTACTTC
-	TRBV9	-	TRBJ1-6	CASSASGLNSPLHF	TGTGCCAGCAGCGCCTCCGGTCTCAATTCACCCCTCCACTTT
-	TRBV7-3	-	TRBJ2-1	CASSYDGEQFF	TGTGCCAGCAGCTACGACGGTGAGCAGTTCTTC
-	TRBV9	-	TRBJ2-2	CASSVGRAGELFF	TGTGCCAGCAGCGTAGGTAGGGCCGGGGAGCTGTTTTTT
-	TRBV6-5	TRBD1	TRBJ2-1	CASSLGQLSYNEQFF	TGTGCCAGCAGCCTGGGACAGCTAAGTTACAATGAGCAGTTCTTC
-	TRBV10-3	-	TRBJ1-3	CAIRKGESSGNTIYF	TGTGCCATCAGGAAGGGAGAGAGCTCTGGAAACACCATATATTTT
-	TRBV27	-	TRBJ1-2	CASSLGFGPYTF	TGTGCCAGCAGTTTGGGATTCGGGCCATACACCTTC
-	TRBV25-1	-	TRBJ2-7	CASSDYRSREQYF	TGTGCCAGCAGTGATTACCGGTCTAGGGAGCAGTACTTC
-	TRBV27	-	TRBJ1-5	CASSPQAINQPQHF	TGTGCCAGCAGTCCCCAGGCTATCAATCAGCCCCAGCATTTT
-	TRBV25-1	-	TRBJ2-1	CASSELDRRASYNEQFF	TGTGCCAGCAGTGAATTGGACAGAAGAGCCTCCTACAATGAGCAGTTCTTC
-	TRBV4-1	-	TRBJ2-5	CASSQADTELYQETQYF	TGCGCCAGCAGCCAAGCGGACACTGAATTGTACCAAGAGACCCAGTACTTC
-	TRBV18	-	TRBJ2-7	CASSPRQGPSWYEQYF	TGTGCCAGCTCACCAAGGCAAGGACCATCTTGGTACGAGCAGTACTTC
-	TRBV5-1	-	TRBJ1-1	CASSLGGNTEAFF	TGCGCCAGCAGCTTGGGAGGGAACACTGAAGCTTTCTTT
-	TRBV27	-	TRBJ2-7	CASSRPGSYEQYF	TGTGCCAGCAGTCGACCAGGGTCCTACGAGCAGTACTTC
-	TRBV7-8	TRBD1	TRBJ2-7	CASSVPGQKYEQYF	TGTGCCAGCAGCGTACCGGGACAGAAGTACGAGCAGTACTTC
once	TRBV9	-	TRBJ1-2	CASSVGQSYGYTF	TGTGCCAGCAGCGTAGGACAATCCTATGGCTACACCTTC
-	TRBV7-2	TRBD2	TRBJ2-5	CASSLELSGLGRGETQYF	TGTGCCAGCAGCTTAGAGCTTTCGGGACTAGGACGCGGGGAGACCCAGTACTTC
-	TRBV5-1	-	TRBJ2-7	CASSLEGRYEQYF	TGCGCCAGCAGCTTGGAGGGACGCTACGAGCAGTACTTC
medium-sized	TRBV19	-	TRBJ1-1	CASSIQGPTEAFF	TGTGCCAGTAGTATCCAGGGACCCACTGAAGCTTTCTTT
-	TRBV7-9	TRBD1	TRBJ1-2	CASSLGQGSGYTF	TGTGCCAGCAGCTTAGGACAGGGAAGCGGCTACACCTTC
-	TRBV4-1	-	TRBJ2-1	CASSQGTWQFF	TGCGCCAGCAGCCAGGGGACTTGGCAGTTCTTC
-	TRBV4-1	-	TRBJ1-2	CASSHQGSEPNYGYTF	TGCGCCAGCAGCCACCAAGGAAGTGAACCTAACTATGGCTACACCTTC
-	TRBV27	TRBD2	TRBJ2-3	CASSPAPSPGGEDTQYF	TGTGCCAGCAGCCCCGCCCCGTCCCCCGGGGGGGAAGATACGCAGTATTTT
-	TRBV7-8	TRBD1	TRBJ1-5	CASSEDREDQPQHF	TGTGCCAGCAGCGAGGACAGGGAGGATCAGCCCCAGCATTTT
-	TRBV14	-	TRBJ2-1	CASSQGLRFRGGYNEQFF	TGTGCCAGCAGCCAAGGACTCCGATTTAGGGGCGGTTACAATGAGCAGTTCTTC
-	TRBV7-9	-	TRBJ2-2	CASSFGPGTGELFF	-
-	TRBV4-3	-	TRBJ1-1	CASSQEGTGKTEAFF	TGCGCCAGCAGCCAAGAAGGTACGGGGAAGACTGAAGCTTTCTTT
once	TRBV27	TRBD2	TRBJ2-1	CASRNGLAGGNEQFF	TGTGCCAGCAGAAATGGACTAGCGGGAGGTAATGAGCAGTTCTTC